The 21 T cell receptor beta chains given below trace back to one sample, sequenced in a study of T cells after yellow fever vaccination. MiXCR, run by TCRdb on the 5' RACE reads, gives a single entry per CDR3 protein. This table has hundreds of thousands of distinct CDR3 sequences, about 13% appearing once. The sample in question was PBMCs, obtained on the day of the yellow fever booster vaccination. These receptors came from a man aged 30 to 39 who received the YFV17D yellow fever vaccine.

The chain combines TRBV11-2 with TRBJ2-5, with TRBD2 identical over 10 bases. V lost 1 base, J lost 2 bases, and 4 bases stayed unmatched. This CDR3 region has 16 residues. Germline V CDR1 and CDR2: SGHAT, FQNNGV. CDR3 loop: CASSLGLAGVQETQYF. The CDR3 DNA reads TGTGCCAGCAGCTTAGGCCTAGCGGGAGTTCAAGAGACCCAGTACTTC.

This sequence joins TRBV6-5 and TRBJ2-7; D uncertain. CDR1 is MNHEY, CDR2 SVGAGI, per germline. The CDR3 runs to 12 residues. Trimming removed 8 bases from V and 3 bases from J, with 11 bases in between. In DNA, the CDR3 is TGTGCCAGCGGCCAGAGGCGCTACGAGCAGTACTTC. It yields the protein CASGQRRYEQYF.

This clonotype appeared a few times. The CDR3 spells CASSLRARRETQYF. CDR3 nucleotide sequence: TGTGCCAGCAGTTTGCGAGCGAGACGAGAGACCCAGTACTTC. This sequence joins TRBV28 and TRBJ2-5, with no clear D. This CDR3 is 14 amino acids long. The germline V and J ends were trimmed by 3 bases and 4 bases, with 12 bases remaining between them. CDR1 and CDR2 from the germline V gene are MDHEN and SYDVKM.

V usage is TRBV5-1 and J usage is TRBJ1-2; possible D gene TRBD1, 5 bases. Per the germline V gene, CDR1 is SGHRS and CDR2 is YFSETQ. There are 14 residues in the CDR3. Trimming shortened V by 4 bases and J by 2 bases, and 12 bases separated the two germline ends. CDR3 loop: CASSQTTVNYGYTF. As DNA, the CDR3 is TGCGCCAGCAGCCAAACGACAGTGAACTATGGCTACACCTTC.

The chain recombines TRBV5-5 with TRBJ2-5; D is uncertain. Trimming removed 3 bases at V and 5 bases at J, with 17 bases between. Germline values: CDR1 SGHKS, CDR2 YYEKEE (reference sequence). The CDR3 is 15 residues long. The DNA of the CDR3 is TGTGCCAGCAGCTGGTCCCAAACAAAAGGGGAGACCCAGTACTTC. It translates to CASSWSQTKGETQYF.

V and J are TRBV20-1 and TRBJ2-7; a weak D match, TRBD1 (5 bases). CDR3 length: 12 residues. The germline V gene encodes CDR1 DFQATT and CDR2 SNEGSKA (reference sequence). V was shortened by 4 bases and J by 1 base, with 8 bases between the two germline ends. DNA of the CDR3: TGCAGTGCTAAGGACATTTCCTACGAGCAGTACTTC. It specifies CSAKDISYEQYF.

Only a few counts were recorded for this clonotype. The chain employs TRBV7-6 and TRBJ1-4; no definite D call. The CDR3 spans 13 residues. The V and J ends lost 5 bases and 7 bases respectively, with 11 bases between them. Germline loops: CDR1 SGHVS, CDR2 FNYEAQ. CDR3 loop: CASSQTPGEKLFF. The DNA of the CDR3 is TGTGCCAGCAGCCAGACTCCGGGTGAAAAACTGTTTTTT.

This chain connects TRBV7-2 to TRBJ2-1; D is perhaps TRBD1 or TRBD2 (5 bases each). V lost 3 bases and J lost 14, with 20 bases in between. The CDR3 consists of 14 residues. In germline, CDR1 is SGHTA, CDR2 FQGNSA. The chain's CDR3 is CASSFGTHGVGKFF. CDR3 nucleotide sequence: TGTGCCAGCAGCTTTGGGACCCACGGAGTGGGTAAGTTCTTC.

This clonotype was counted a single time. One base away lies a much larger clone, so this may be a sequencing read error. The chain recombines TRBV6-2 or TRBV6-3 with TRBJ2-1; 9 bases fit TRBD2. The CDR3 has 17 residues. Germline loops: CDR1 MNHEY, CDR2 SVGEGT. The CDR3 protein is CTSSYSSPSGVYNEQFF. For the CDR3, the DNA is TGTACCAGCAGTTACTCGAGCCCTAGCGGGGTATACAATGAGCAGTTCTTC.

The sample holds many counts of this clonotype. The chain combines TRBV3-1 with TRBJ1-3; D is unresolved. The V gene's germline CDR1 is LGHDT and CDR2 YNNKEL (reference sequence). The CDR3 sequence is 12 residues long. The V and J ends lost 5 bases and 4 bases respectively, with 6 bases between them. The CDR3 sequence is CASSNGGNTIYF. CDR3 nucleotides: TGTGCCAGCAGCAATGGAGGAAACACCATATATTTT.

This chain uses TRBV12-3 or TRBV12-4 with TRBJ2-2; TRBD2 matches at 7 bases. Germline trimming cut 7 bases from V and 6 bases from J; bases unmatched to any gene: 11. The CDR3 is 15 residues long. The CDR3 loop reads CASTLGGSRSGELFF. The DNA of the CDR3 is TGTGCCAGCACCCTGGGCGGGAGCAGGTCCGGGGAGCTGTTTTTT.

This clonotype was counted at least ten times. V gene TRBV5-1 combines with J gene TRBJ2-3; the D gene is possibly TRBD1 (5 bases). The CDR3 consists of 13 residues. Germline V gene lookup returns CDR1 SGHRS and CDR2 YFSETQ. Trimming removed 4 bases from V and 6 bases from J, with 12 bases in between. CDR3 sequence reads: CASSGATTDTQYF. The DNA of the CDR3 is TGCGCCAGCAGCGGGGCCACCACGGATACGCAGTATTTT.

The V gene is TRBV20-1, the J gene TRBJ2-1; 9 bases line up with TRBD2. Germline values: CDR1 DFQATT, CDR2 SNEGSKA (reference sequence). The CDR3 runs to 15 residues. Trimming at V came to 0 bases and at J to 0 bases, leaving 0 bases not matched to a gene. The CDR3 loop reads CSARDSGSSYNEQFF. DNA of the CDR3: TGCAGTGCTAGAGATAGCGGGAGCTCCTACAATGAGCAGTTCTTC.

The J gene is TRBJ1-6, the V gene TRBV11-2; unclear D gene. Trimming left V 3 bases short and J 10 bases short, with 13 bases between. Germline CDR1 is SGHAT and CDR2 is FQNNGV. The CDR3 is 14 amino acids. This CDR3 reads CASSLLGVGSPLHF. CDR3 DNA sequence: TGTGCCAGCAGCTTGCTCGGGGTCGGCTCACCCCTCCACTTT.

The sample holds a few counts of this clonotype. The J gene is TRBJ2-3, the V gene TRBV5-1; TRBD2 aligns across 7 bases. Germline V gene lookup returns CDR1 SGHRS and CDR2 YFSETQ. With 4 bases clipped from V and 4 bases from J, the junction kept 12 bases outside the gene matches. The CDR3 extends over 16 amino acids. CDR3 in DNA: TGCGCCAGCAGCCCCCGGGGTGCGGGAGTGGCAGATACGCAGTATTTT. Protein sequence: CASSPRGAGVADTQYF.

This clonotype was observed many times. This chain uses TRBV12-3 or TRBV12-4 with TRBJ2-5, with D perhaps given as TRBD1 or TRBD2 (5 bases each). The germline V and J ends were trimmed by 2 bases and 5 bases, with 6 bases remaining between them. The CDR3 spans 12 residues. CDR3 coding DNA: TGTGCCAGCAGTTTATGGGGGGAGACCCAGTACTTC. Translated, it gives CASSLWGETQYF.

In nucleotides, the CDR3 is TGCAGTGCCATAGCGGGGGTTCAAGAGACCCAGTACTTC. Translated, it gives CSAIAGVQETQYF. V usage is TRBV20-1 and J usage is TRBJ2-5, with TRBD2 matching over 9 bases. There are 13 residues in the CDR3. Trimming cost V 6 bases and J 2 bases; bases outside gene matches: 4. Germline CDR1 DFQATT, CDR2 SNEGSKA (reference sequence).

V usage is TRBV5-1 and J usage is TRBJ2-2; D gene uncertain. The CDR3 totals 17 residues. V lost 4 bases, J lost 4 bases, and 20 bases lay in between. Per the germline V gene, CDR1 is SGHRS and CDR2 is YFSETQ. The CDR3 nucleotides are TGCGCCAGCAGCCTTACCATGACAAGTCGTTCCACCGGGGAGCTGTTTTTT. Amino acid sequence: CASSLTMTSRSTGELFF.

The CDR3 bases are TGTGCCAGTAGTACCTTGGGACTAGCGGTACCCGGGGAGCTGTTTTTT. Amino acids: CASSTLGLAVPGELFF. The V call is TRBV19, the J call TRBJ2-2, with TRBD2 identical over 11 bases. V shed 4 bases and J 6 bases; nucleotides not matched to a gene: 7. The length of the CDR3 is 16 residues. Germline V gene data show CDR1 as LNHDA and CDR2 as SQIVND (reference sequence).

This chain joins TRBV18 and TRBJ2-5, with a weak D call TRBD1 (5 bases). The germline CDR1 and CDR2 sequences are KGHSH and LQKENI. The CDR3 extends over 16 amino acids. Trimming took 3 bases from V and 5 from J, leaving 19 bases between them. The CDR3 reads CASSPAAGSVGETQYF. The CDR3 DNA reads TGTGCCAGCTCACCCGCAGCAGGGTCGGTCGGGGAGACCCAGTACTTC.

A single count supports this clonotype. The rearrangement uses TRBV29-1 and TRBJ2-3; tentatively, D is TRBD1 (5 bases). Germline V gene data show CDR1 as SQVTM and CDR2 as ANQGSEA. V was cut by 4 bases and J by 5 bases, with 10 bases left in between. The CDR3 spans 12 residues. CDR3 sequence (DNA): TGCAGCGTTGGACAGACCAAAGATACGCAGTATTTT. The encoded protein is CSVGQTKDTQYF.